These 24 T cell receptor beta chains share one sample of origin, sequenced in a study of T cells in Graves' hyperthyroidism and ophthalmopathy. RNA transcripts gave rise to amplified TCR beta CDR3 regions. An initial round of RT-PCR targeting the TCR CDR3 relied on the HTBI primer set. TCRdb re-called the multiplex PCR reads with MiXCR, one entry per CDR3 protein. The data hold 300,000 or so distinct CDR3 sequences, with about a sixth observed a single time. The specimen sequenced was blood. The receptors were gathered from a woman aged 55 to 70 with Graves' ophthalmopathy.

This clonotype was picked up many times. J is TRBJ2-2 and V is TRBV24-1, with D maybe TRBD1 (5 bases). This CDR3 contains 15 residues. Deletions cut 3 bases from V and 0 bases from J, with 7 bases between. CDR1 KGHDR and CDR2 SFDVKD come from the germline V gene. CDR3 sequence: CATSDTTANTGELFF. The CDR3 DNA follows: TGTGCCACCAGTGATACGACAGCGAACACCGGGGAGCTGTTTTTT.

The V gene is TRBV19, the J gene TRBJ1-5; no definite D call. The germline V gene has CDR1 LNHDA and CDR2 SQIVND (reference sequence). The length of the CDR3 is 16 residues. V lost 1 base, J lost 3 bases, and 13 bases lay in between. CDR3 amino acids: CASSIAFGITNQPQHF. Here the CDR3 DNA reads TGTGCCAGTAGTATAGCCTTCGGGATAACCAATCAGCCCCAGCATTTT.

The chain joins TRBV24-1 to TRBJ2-2; 9 bases agree with TRBD1. Trimming cost V 4 bases and J 13 bases; bases outside gene matches: 12. Per germline, CDR1 KGHDR and CDR2 SFDVKD. This CDR3 region has 15 residues. The CDR3 here is CATSDETATGGRLFF. Here the CDR3 DNA reads TGTGCCACCAGTGACGAAACGGCCACAGGGGGCCGGCTGTTTTTT.

The rearrangement joins TRBV18 to TRBJ1-2; no clear D gene. Trimming removed 3 bases from V and 6 bases from J, with 20 bases in between. CDR1 is KGHSH, CDR2 LQKENI, per germline. The CDR3 consists of 16 residues. CDR3: CASSPNQEGSEHGYTF. DNA of the CDR3: TGTGCCAGCTCACCGAACCAGGAGGGATCGGAGCATGGCTACACCTTC.

This clonotype occurred many times. The chain couples TRBV7-2 to TRBJ2-7; possibly TRBD2 for D (6 bases). The CDR3 consists of 14 residues. The germline V gene encodes CDR1 SGHTA and CDR2 FQGNSA. The V and J ends lost 5 bases and 3 bases respectively, with 14 bases between them. CDR3 bases: TGTGCCAGCAGCCCCGGAGGGGATTACTACGAGCAGTACTTC. Its protein product is CASSPGGDYYEQYF. The full variable domain, in which reference TRBV7-2 and TRBJ2-7 provide the parts outside the CDR3, is GAGVSQSPSNKVTEKGKDVELRCDPISGHTALYWYRQSLGQGLEFLIYFQGNSAPDKSGLPSDRFSAERTGGSVSTLTIQRTQQEDSAVYLCASSPGGDYYEQYFGPGTRLTVT.

This clonotype was recorded at least ten times. This chain uses TRBV3-1 with TRBJ1-3; TRBD1 is a possible D gene (5 bases). Germline lookup yields CDR1 LGHDT and CDR2 YNNKEL (reference sequence). The CDR3 totals 15 residues. V dropped 5 bases and J dropped 0 bases, with 11 bases sitting between them. The CDR3 DNA sequence: TGTGCCAGCAGCTGGGGGACGCGCTCTGGAAACACCATATATTTT. Amino acids: CASSWGTRSGNTIYF.

This clonotype was detected a few times. The J gene is TRBJ2-5, the V gene TRBV15; D is possibly TRBD2 (6 bases). The germline V gene has CDR1 LNHNV and CDR2 YYDKDF (reference sequence). The CDR3 totals 15 residues. The germline V and J ends were trimmed by 6 bases and 0 bases, with 14 bases remaining between them. CDR3 sequence (DNA): TGTGCCACCAGTGGCGGAACTAGCCACCAAGAGACCCAGTACTTC. Protein: CATSGGTSHQETQYF.

This clonotype was recorded a few times. This chain connects TRBV4-2 to TRBJ2-7; TRBD1 is a possible D gene (7 bases). The CDR3 covers 16 residues. Germline-derived CDR1 and CDR2 are LGHNA and YNFKEQ. Trimming stripped 1 base from V and 4 bases from J, with 17 bases between. Here the CDR3 reads CASSQALQGTLYEQYF. The CDR3 DNA reads TGTGCCAGCAGCCAAGCCCTACAGGGGACTCTATACGAGCAGTACTTC.

Concerning this clonotype: One end of the junction varies from germline; a read error may be responsible. The rearrangement uses TRBV4-3 and TRBJ1-5; no firm D call. Germline loops: CDR1 LGHNA, CDR2 YSLEER. The length of the CDR3 is 14 residues. CDR3 protein: CASSQGYSNQLQHF. Here the CDR3 DNA reads TGCGCCAGCAGCCAAGGATATAGCAATCAGCTCCAGCATTTT.

The chain uses TRBV5-1 and TRBJ1-1; weak D call: TRBD1 (6 bases). The CDR3 runs to 11 residues. CDR1 SGHRS and CDR2 YFSETQ come from the germline V gene. V dropped 7 bases and J dropped 9 bases, with 13 bases sitting between them. CDR3 nucleotide sequence: TGCGCCAGCCACGAACAGGGACAAGCTTTCTTT. This translates into CASHEQGQAFF.

This clonotype was observed many times. V and J are TRBV2 and TRBJ2-2; D is possibly TRBD2 (5 bases). This CDR3 spans 15 amino acids. Trimming pared 7 bases from V and 1 base from J, leaving 13 bases between. CDR1 is SNHLY, CDR2 FYNNEI, per germline. The CDR3: CASTRGEVNTGELFF. The CDR3 nucleotides are TGTGCCAGCACCCGGGGTGAGGTGAACACCGGGGAGCTGTTTTTT.

This clonotype has a count of ten or more. CDR3 sequence reads: CASNRDRGDTQYF. DNA for the CDR3: TGTGCCAGCAACCGGGACAGGGGGGATACGCAGTATTTT. This rearrangement joins TRBV2 to TRBJ2-3; 11 bases are shared with TRBD1. The germline V gene has CDR1 SNHLY and CDR2 FYNNEI. V shed 7 bases, J shed 6 bases, and the junction held 3 bases outside the gene matches. The CDR3 totals 13 residues.

Many counts were recorded for this clonotype. V usage is TRBV6-1 and J usage is TRBJ2-1, with D unresolved. V lost 4 bases, J lost 1 base, and 11 bases lay in between. The V gene's germline CDR1 is MNHNS and CDR2 SASEGT. The CDR3 totals 15 residues. CDR3 in DNA: TGTGCCAGCAGTGTCCTTGGGGTATCCTACAATGAGCAGTTCTTC. Its translation is CASSVLGVSYNEQFF.

This clonotype was counted ten times or more. This chain connects TRBV20-1 to TRBJ2-3; D remains ambiguous. From germline, CDR1 is DFQATT and CDR2 SNEGSKA (reference sequence). V was cut by 1 base and J by 0 bases, with 5 bases left in between. The CDR3 length is 13 residues. The CDR3 nucleotides read TGCAGTGCTAGAGCACCTAGCACAGATACGCAGTATTTT. Translated: CSARAPSTDTQYF.

This clonotype was detected ten times or more. The CDR3 region is CASSSRPGESYEQYF. The CDR3 DNA reads as TGTGCCAGCAGCAGCCGTCCAGGGGAGAGCTACGAGCAGTACTTC. The chain employs TRBV11-2 and TRBJ2-7; TRBD1 might be the D (6 bases). CDR1 and CDR2 from the germline V gene are SGHAT and FQNNGV. CDR3 length: 15 amino acids. With 5 bases removed from V and 3 bases from J, the gap between germline ends came to 17 bases.

This chain uses TRBV20-1 with TRBJ1-5; possible D gene TRBD1, 6 bases. Per germline, CDR1 DFQATT and CDR2 SNEGSKA (reference sequence). CDR3 length: 16 residues. Trimming left V 0 bases short and J 6 bases short, with 18 bases between. In nucleotides, the CDR3 is TGCAGTGCTAGAGAAGGGGGGGCGGCGGTATCTCAGCCCCAGCATTTT. This translates into CSAREGGAAVSQPQHF.

Worth noting for this clonotype: A much larger clone sits a single nucleotide away, making a read error possible. The chain is built from TRBV6-9 and TRBJ2-7, with a weak D call TRBD2 (5 bases). Germline V gene data show CDR1 as MNHGY and CDR2 as SVAAGI. The CDR3 is 13 amino acids. This CDR3 is CASGYTSGGEQYF. The CDR3 DNA follows: TGTGCCAGCGGTTACACCAGCGGTGGCGAGCAGTACTTC.

With regard to this clonotype: A read error may explain this, as a much larger clone is one base away. The rearrangement uses TRBV6-1 and TRBJ1-2; D might be TRBD1 (5 bases). The CDR3 runs 15 residues. In germline, CDR1 is MNHNS, CDR2 SASEGT. The CDR3 protein is CASTPWGETNHGYTF. The CDR3 region has the DNA TGTGCCAGCACCCCGTGGGGGGAGACTAACCATGGCTACACCTTC.

This clonotype was observed many times. The chain carries TRBV29-1 and TRBJ2-5, with TRBD1 identical over 7 bases. Germline V gene sequence: CDR1 SQVTM, CDR2 ANQGSEA. The CDR3 consists of 14 residues. Trimming at V came to 0 bases and at J to 1 base, leaving 2 bases not matched to a gene. CDR3 coding DNA: TGCAGCGTTGAAGATACAGGGGCCCAAGAGACCCAGTACTTC. Amino acids: CSVEDTGAQETQYF. Full variable domain (missing parts from reference TRBV29-1 and TRBJ2-5): SAVISQKPSRDICQRGTSLTIQCQVDSQVTMMFWYRQQPGQSLTLIATANQGSEATYESGFVIDKFPISRPNLTFSTLTVSNMSPEDSSIYLCSVEDTGAQETQYFGPGTRLLVL.

This clonotype occurred many times. The chain has TRBV28 and TRBJ1-5; 7 bases are a match to TRBD1. V dropped 11 bases and J dropped 0; count of bases not matched to a gene: 4. The CDR3 spans 13 residues. Looked up from germline, CDR1 is MDHEN and CDR2 is SYDVKM. CDR3 nucleotides: TGTGCCGGGGGGACAGATAGCAATCAGCCCCAGCATTTT. Translated: CAGGTDSNQPQHF.

Ten or more counts support this clonotype. CDR3 sequence reads: CSVGGVQSYGYTF. CDR3 in DNA: TGCAGCGTTGGAGGGGTTCAAAGCTATGGCTACACCTTC. The J gene is TRBJ1-2, the V gene TRBV29-1, with D perhaps matching TRBD1 (5 bases). Germline V gives CDR1 SQVTM, CDR2 ANQGSEA. Trimming pared 4 bases from V and 4 bases from J, leaving 13 bases between. CDR3 length: 13 amino acids.

The V gene is TRBV20-1, the J gene TRBJ2-7, with D unclear. The CDR3 spans 11 residues. CDR1 DFQATT and CDR2 SNEGSKA come from the germline V gene (reference sequence). V dropped 6 bases and J dropped 6 bases, with 12 bases sitting between them. CDR3 amino acids: CSADDLGEQYF. In nucleotides, the CDR3 is TGCAGTGCGGATGATCTTGGCGAGCAGTACTTC.

The CDR3 spells CSARGLAQYNEQFF. DNA for the CDR3: TGCAGTGCTAGAGGACTAGCGCAATACAATGAGCAGTTCTTC. The rearrangement uses TRBV20-1 and TRBJ2-1, with 8 positions matching TRBD2. Unmatched junction bases numbered 3, after V lost 1 base and J lost 4 bases. This CDR3 comprises 14 residues. Germline V gene lookup returns CDR1 DFQATT and CDR2 SNEGSKA (reference sequence).

This clonotype came up many times. The chain has TRBV7-2 and TRBJ1-6; no firm D call. This CDR3 spans 16 amino acids. Germline V gene data show CDR1 as SGHTA and CDR2 as FQGNSA. Trimming shortened V by 0 bases and J by 6 bases, and 12 bases separated the two germline ends. The CDR3 region has the DNA TGTGCCAGCAGCTTAGCACCAGGTTCCATTAATTCACCCCTCCACTTT. It specifies CASSLAPGSINSPLHF.